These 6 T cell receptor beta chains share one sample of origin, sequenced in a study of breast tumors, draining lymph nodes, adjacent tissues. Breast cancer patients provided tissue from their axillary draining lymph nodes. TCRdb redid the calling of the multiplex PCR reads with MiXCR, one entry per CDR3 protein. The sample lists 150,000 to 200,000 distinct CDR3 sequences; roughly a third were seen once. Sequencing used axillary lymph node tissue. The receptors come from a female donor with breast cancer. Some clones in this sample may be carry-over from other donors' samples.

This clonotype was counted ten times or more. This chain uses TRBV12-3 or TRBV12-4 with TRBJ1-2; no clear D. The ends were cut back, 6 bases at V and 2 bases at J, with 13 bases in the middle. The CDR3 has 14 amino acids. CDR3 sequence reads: CASSLRAPNYGYTF. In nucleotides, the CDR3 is TGTGCCAGCAGCCTACGGGCGCCAAACTATGGCTACACCTTC.

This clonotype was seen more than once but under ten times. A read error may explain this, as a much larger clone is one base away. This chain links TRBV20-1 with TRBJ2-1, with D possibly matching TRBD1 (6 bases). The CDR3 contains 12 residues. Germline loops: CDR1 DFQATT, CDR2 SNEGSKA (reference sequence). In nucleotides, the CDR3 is TGCAGTGCTAGGGACAGCCACAATGAGCCGTTCTTC. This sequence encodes CSARDSHNEPFF.

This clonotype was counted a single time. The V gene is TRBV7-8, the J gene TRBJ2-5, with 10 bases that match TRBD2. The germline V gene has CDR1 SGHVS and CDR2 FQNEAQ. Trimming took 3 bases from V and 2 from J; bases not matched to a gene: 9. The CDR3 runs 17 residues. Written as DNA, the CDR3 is TGTGCCAGCAGCTTGCAGCGGGGGGGGTCCCCACAAGAGACCCAGTACTTC. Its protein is CASSLQRGGSPQETQYF.

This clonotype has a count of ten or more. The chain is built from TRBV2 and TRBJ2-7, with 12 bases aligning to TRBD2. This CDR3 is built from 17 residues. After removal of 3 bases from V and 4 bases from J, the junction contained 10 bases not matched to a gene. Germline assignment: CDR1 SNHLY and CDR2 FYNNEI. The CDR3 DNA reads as TGTGCCAGCAGTGACTCGAAGCTAGCGGGGGGGCTGTACGAGCAGTACTTC. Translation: CASSDSKLAGGLYEQYF.

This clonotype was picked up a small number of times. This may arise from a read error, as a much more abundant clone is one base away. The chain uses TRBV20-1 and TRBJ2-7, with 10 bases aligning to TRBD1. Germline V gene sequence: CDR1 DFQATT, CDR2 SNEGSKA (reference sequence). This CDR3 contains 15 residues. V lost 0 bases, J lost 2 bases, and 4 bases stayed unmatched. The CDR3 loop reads CSARDWGTGAYEQYF. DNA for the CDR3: TGCAGTGCTAGAGATTGGGGGACAGGGGCCTACGAGCAGTACTTC.

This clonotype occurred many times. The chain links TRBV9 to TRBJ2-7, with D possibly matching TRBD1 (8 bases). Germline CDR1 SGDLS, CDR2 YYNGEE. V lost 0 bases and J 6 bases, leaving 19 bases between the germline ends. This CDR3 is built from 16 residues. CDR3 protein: CASSVEPGQGGAEQYF. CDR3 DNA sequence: TGTGCCAGCAGCGTAGAGCCCGGACAGGGAGGGGCCGAGCAGTACTTC.